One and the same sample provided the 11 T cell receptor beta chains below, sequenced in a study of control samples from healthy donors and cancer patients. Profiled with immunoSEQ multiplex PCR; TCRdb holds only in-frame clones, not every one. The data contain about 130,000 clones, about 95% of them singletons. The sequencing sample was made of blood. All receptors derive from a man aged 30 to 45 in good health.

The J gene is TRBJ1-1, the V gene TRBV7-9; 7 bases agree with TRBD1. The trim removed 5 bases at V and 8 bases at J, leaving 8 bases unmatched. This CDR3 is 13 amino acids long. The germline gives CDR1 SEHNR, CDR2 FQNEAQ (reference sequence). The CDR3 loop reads CASSPLTGLEAFF. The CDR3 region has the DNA TGTGCCAGCAGCCCCCTGACAGGGTTGGAAGCTTTCTTT.

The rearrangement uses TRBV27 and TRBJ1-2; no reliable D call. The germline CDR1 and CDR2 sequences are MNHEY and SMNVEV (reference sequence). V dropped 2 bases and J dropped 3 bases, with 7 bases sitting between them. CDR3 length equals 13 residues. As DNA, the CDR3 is TGTGCCAGCAGTTTAGGCAGACACTATGGCTACACCTTC. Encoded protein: CASSLGRHYGYTF.

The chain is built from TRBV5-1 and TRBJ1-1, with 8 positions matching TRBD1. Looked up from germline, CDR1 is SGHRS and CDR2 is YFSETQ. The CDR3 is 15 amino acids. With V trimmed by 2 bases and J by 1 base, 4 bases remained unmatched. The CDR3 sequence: CASSLRGQGNTEAFF. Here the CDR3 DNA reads TGCGCCAGCAGCTTACGAGGACAGGGGAACACTGAAGCTTTCTTT.

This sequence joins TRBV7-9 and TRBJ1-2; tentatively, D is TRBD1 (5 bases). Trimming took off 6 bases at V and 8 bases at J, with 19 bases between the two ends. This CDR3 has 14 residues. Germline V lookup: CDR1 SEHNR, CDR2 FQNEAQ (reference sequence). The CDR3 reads CASRPNRTPGGYTF. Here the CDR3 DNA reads TGTGCCAGCAGACCGAACAGGACCCCGGGAGGCTACACCTTC.

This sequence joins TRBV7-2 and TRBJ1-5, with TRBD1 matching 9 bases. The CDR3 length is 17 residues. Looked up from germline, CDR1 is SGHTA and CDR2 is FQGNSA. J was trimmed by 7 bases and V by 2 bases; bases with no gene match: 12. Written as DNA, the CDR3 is TGTGCCAGCAGCTTATACAACAGGGGGCGACAGGACCAGCCCCAGCATTTT. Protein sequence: CASSLYNRGRQDQPQHF.

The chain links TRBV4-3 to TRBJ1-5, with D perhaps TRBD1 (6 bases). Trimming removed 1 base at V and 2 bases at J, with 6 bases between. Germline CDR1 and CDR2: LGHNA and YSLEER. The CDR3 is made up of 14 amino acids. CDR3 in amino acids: CASSQAGGNQPQHF. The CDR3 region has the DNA TGCGCCAGCAGCCAAGCAGGGGGCAATCAGCCCCAGCATTTT.

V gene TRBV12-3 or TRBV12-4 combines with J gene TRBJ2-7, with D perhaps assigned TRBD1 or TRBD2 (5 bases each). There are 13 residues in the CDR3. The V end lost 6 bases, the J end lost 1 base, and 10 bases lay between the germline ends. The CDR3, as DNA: TGTGCCAGCAGGGTGGGACCTTCCTACGAGCAGTACTTC. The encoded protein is CASRVGPSYEQYF.

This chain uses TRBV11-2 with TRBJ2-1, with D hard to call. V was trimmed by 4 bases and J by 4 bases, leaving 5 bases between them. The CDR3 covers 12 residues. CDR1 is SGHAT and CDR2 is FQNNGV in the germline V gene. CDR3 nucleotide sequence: TGTGCCAGCAGCTATGAGTACAATGAGCAGTTCTTC. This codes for CASSYEYNEQFF. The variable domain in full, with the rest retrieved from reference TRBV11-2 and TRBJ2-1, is EAGVAQSPRYKIIEKRQSVAFWCNPISGHATLYWYQQILGQGPKLLIQFQNNGVVDDSQLPKDRFSAERLKGVDSTLKIQPAKLEDSAVYLCASSYEYNEQFFGPGTRLTVL.

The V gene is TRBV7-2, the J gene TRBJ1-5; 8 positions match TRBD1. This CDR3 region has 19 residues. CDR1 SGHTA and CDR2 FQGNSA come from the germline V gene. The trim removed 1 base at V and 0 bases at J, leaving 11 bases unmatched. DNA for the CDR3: TGTGCCAGCAGCTTAGTAGGGACAGGCGTACCCTATAGCAATCAGCCCCAGCATTTT. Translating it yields CASSLVGTGVPYSNQPQHF.

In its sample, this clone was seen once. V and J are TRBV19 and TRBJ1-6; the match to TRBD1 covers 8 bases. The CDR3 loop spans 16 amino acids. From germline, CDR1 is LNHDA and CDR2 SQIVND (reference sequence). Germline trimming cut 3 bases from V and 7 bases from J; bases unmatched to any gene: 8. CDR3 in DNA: TGTGCCAGTAGTATCCCAGACAGGGGAGTCAATTCACCCCTCCACTTT. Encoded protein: CASSIPDRGVNSPLHF. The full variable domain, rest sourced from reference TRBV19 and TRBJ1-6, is DGGITQSPKYLFRKEGQNVTLSCEQNLNHDAMYWYRQDPGQGLRLIYYSQIVNDFQKGDIAEGYSVSREKKESFPLTVTSAQKNPTAFYLCASSIPDRGVNSPLHFGNGTRLTVT.

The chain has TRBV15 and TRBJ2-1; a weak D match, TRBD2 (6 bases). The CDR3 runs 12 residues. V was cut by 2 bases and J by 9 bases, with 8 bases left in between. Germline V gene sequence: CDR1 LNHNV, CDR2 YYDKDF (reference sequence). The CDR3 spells CATSRLASEQFF. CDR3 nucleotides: TGTGCCACCAGCAGACTAGCGTCTGAGCAGTTCTTC.